This TCR beta chain is drawn from a study of T cell responses to AZD1222 COVID-19 vaccine. Study summary: Second-dose intervals near 4 or 12 weeks were combined.

TCRdb keeps only in-frame clones here, not all; method: immunoSEQ multiplex PCR. Of around 130,000 clones in the sample, approximately 85% were seen once. With 4 bases clipped from V and 3 bases from J, the junction kept 6 bases outside the gene matches. Germline V CDR1 and CDR2: SGHVS, FQNEAQ. This CDR3 comprises 15 residues. The starting material was peripheral blood, obtained on day 0 of AZD1222 vaccination. The TCR originated in an adult in good health. The chain couples TRBV7-8 to TRBJ2-7; 10 bases match TRBD1. CDR3: CASSWGTGANYEQYF. The DNA for the CDR3 is TGTGCCAGCAGCTGGGGGACAGGGGCCAACTACGAGCAGTACTTC. Looking up the rest from reference TRBV7-8 and TRBJ2-7 gives the full variable domain: GAGVSQSPRYKVAKRGQDVALRCDPISGHVSLFWYQQALGQGPEFLTYFQNEAQLDKSGLPSDRFFAERPEGSVSTLKIQRTQQEDSAVYLCASSWGTGANYEQYFGPGTRLTVT.